The 27 T cell receptor beta chains listed next were all sequenced from one sample in a study of shared clonotypes between healthy human individuals. The protocol was immunoSEQ multiplex PCR, while the TCRdb copy is restricted to in-frame clones and leaves out a portion. The sample has over a million clones, roughly 75% seen once. The sequenced sample consisted of memory CD4+ T cells sorted from blood. Subset in this sample: CD45RA-negative fraction. The source of these receptors is a man between 18 and 29 years old in good health.

This sequence joins TRBV29-1 and TRBJ2-3, with TRBD2 identical over 10 bases. The germline V gene encodes CDR1 SQVTM and CDR2 ANQGSEA. Losses at the gene ends were 5 bases for V and 4 bases for J; bases not matched to a gene: 3. This CDR3 is built from 13 residues. In nucleotides, the CDR3 is TGCAGCGTTCTAGCGGGAGATGCAGATACGCAGTATTTT. This translates into CSVLAGDADTQYF.

This clone came up once. The chain uses TRBV12-5 and TRBJ1-4; 7 bases align to TRBD1. V lost 1 base, J lost 7 bases, and 6 bases stayed unmatched. Germline-derived CDR1 and CDR2 are LGHNT and FRNRAP. This CDR3 spans 15 amino acids. In DNA form, the CDR3 reads TGTGCTAGTGGTTTGGGTAGGGGGCTGGGTGAAAAACTGTTTTTT. As protein: CASGLGRGLGEKLFF.

V gene TRBV28 combines with J gene TRBJ1-5, with 11 bases lining up with TRBD1. Unmatched junction bases numbered 7, after V lost 3 bases and J lost 6 bases. CDR1 MDHEN and CDR2 SYDVKM come from the germline V gene. The CDR3 runs to 16 residues. CDR3 residues: CASSFADRGPGQPQHF. CDR3 nucleotide sequence: TGTGCCAGCAGTTTCGCGGACAGGGGGCCCGGTCAGCCCCAGCATTTT.

This clone was seen once. This chain joins TRBV27 and TRBJ2-2, with D possibly being TRBD2 (5 bases). Looked up from germline, CDR1 is MNHEY and CDR2 is SMNVEV (reference sequence). The V gene lost 7 bases and the J gene lost 8 bases, with 8 bases spanning the gap. The CDR3 runs to 11 residues. The CDR3 region is CASTTGGELFF. Written as DNA, the CDR3 is TGTGCCAGCACCACGGGAGGGGAGCTGTTTTTT.

The chain recombines TRBV5-1 with TRBJ2-7, with 9 bases lining up with TRBD2. The CDR3 has 15 amino acids. The V segment lost 4 bases and the J segment 1 base; nucleotides outside the gene matches: 6. Germline values: CDR1 SGHRS, CDR2 YFSETQ. As DNA, the CDR3 is TGCGCCAGCAGCCCGACTAGCGGATATTCCTACGAGCAGTACTTC. It is translated as CASSPTSGYSYEQYF.

The gene calls are TRBV6-5 and TRBJ1-1; the match to TRBD1 covers 7 bases. V was clipped by 4 bases and J by 5 bases; unmatched bases: 7. Germline lookup yields CDR1 MNHEY and CDR2 SVGAGI. The length of the CDR3 is 14 residues. The CDR3 coding sequence is TGTGCCAGCAGTTCGGACAGGAAGGTTACTGAAGCTTTCTTT. It specifies CASSSDRKVTEAFF.

Worth noting for this clone: Within the sample, other DNA sequences also encode this same CDR3. The chain recombines TRBV30 with TRBJ2-1; 10 bases line up with TRBD2. CDR3 length equals 15 residues. Trimming cost V 0 bases and J 5 bases; bases outside gene matches: 4. The germline V gene encodes CDR1 GTSNPN and CDR2 SVGIG (reference sequence). The CDR3 protein is CAWSVRLAGDNEQFF. In DNA form, the CDR3 reads TGTGCCTGGAGTGTACGTCTAGCGGGGGACAATGAGCAGTTCTTC.

The chain employs TRBV7-9 and TRBJ1-1; D gene ambiguous. CDR1 and CDR2 (germline): SEHNR, FQNEAQ (reference sequence). V was clipped by 4 bases and J by 8 bases, with 11 bases between them. This CDR3 has 12 residues. The CDR3 reads CASSSEWGEAFF. CDR3 nucleotide sequence: TGTGCCAGCAGCTCCGAATGGGGAGAAGCTTTCTTT.

The J gene is TRBJ1-3, the V gene TRBV7-2; D unresolved. The CDR3 has 11 amino acids. Germline V gene data show CDR1 as SGHTA and CDR2 as FQGNSA. The V gene lost 3 bases and the J gene lost 16 bases, with 13 bases spanning the gap. CDR3 DNA sequence: TGTGCCAGCAGCTTGGCGGGAAATATGTATTTT. Amino acids: CASSLAGNMYF.

This sequence joins TRBV18 and TRBJ1-6, with D maybe TRBD1 (5 bases). The CDR3 runs to 21 residues. Trimming stripped 3 bases from V and 0 bases from J, with 24 bases between. Germline lookup yields CDR1 KGHSH and CDR2 LQKENI. This chain's CDR3 is CASSPLPLPGTQHSYNSPLHF. CDR3 in DNA: TGTGCCAGCTCACCCCTTCCCCTACCCGGGACCCAGCACTCCTATAATTCACCCCTCCACTTT.

In regard to this clone: Other DNA sequences of this sample code for an identical CDR3. The chain's CDR3 is CASSPRQGDGYTF. DNA of the CDR3: TGTGCCAGCTCACCCAGACAGGGTGATGGCTACACCTTC. V gene TRBV18 combines with J gene TRBJ1-2; 7 bases line up with TRBD1. The V gene end was trimmed by 3 bases and the J gene end by 6 bases; junction bases not matched to a gene: 4. Germline assignment: CDR1 KGHSH and CDR2 LQKENI. The CDR3 sequence is 13 residues long.

The rearrangement links TRBV7-8 to TRBJ1-6; TRBD1 matches at 12 bases. CDR3 length: 16 amino acids. Germline V CDR1 and CDR2: SGHVS, FQNEAQ. With V trimmed by 5 bases and J by 8 bases, 7 bases remained unmatched. The CDR3 DNA is TGTGCCAGCAGCCCCCGGGACAGGGGGCCCGATTCACCCCTCCACTTT. This codes for CASSPRDRGPDSPLHF. The full variable domain, rest sourced from reference TRBV7-8 and TRBJ1-6, is GAGVSQSPRYKVAKRGQDVALRCDPISGHVSLFWYQQALGQGPEFLTYFQNEAQLDKSGLPSDRFFAERPEGSVSTLKIQRTQQEDSAVYLCASSPRDRGPDSPLHFGNGTRLTVT.

This clone was seen a few times. The rearrangement links TRBV27 to TRBJ1-2; no firm D call. In germline, CDR1 is MNHEY, CDR2 SMNVEV (reference sequence). V was shortened by 8 bases and J by 4 bases, with 14 bases between the two germline ends. This CDR3 has 13 residues. CDR3 in DNA: TGTGCCAGCGGGAGCGGACTTGGCTATGGCTACACCTTC. It specifies CASGSGLGYGYTF.

The CDR3 reads CASIPKTSGTSYEQYF. The CDR3 nucleotides read TGCGCCAGCATCCCAAAGACTAGCGGGACTTCCTACGAGCAGTACTTC. This sequence joins TRBV23-1 and TRBJ2-7; 11 bases line up with TRBD2. TRBV23-1 is given ORF status, its function remaining uncertain. Trimming removed 7 bases from V and 1 base from J; junction bases left unmatched: 9. The CDR3 length is 16 residues.

This clone has only one observation. The same CDR3 can be traced to other DNA sequences in this sample. J is TRBJ2-1 and V is TRBV20-1; no firm D call. Germline V gene data show CDR1 as DFQATT and CDR2 as SNEGSKA (reference sequence). There are 10 residues in the CDR3. Trimming cost V 3 bases and J 7 bases, with 4 bases left between them. The CDR3 bases are TGCAGTGCTAGCAGAAATGAGCAGTTCTTC. Protein product: CSASRNEQFF.

This clone was observed once. This chain links TRBV19 with TRBJ1-5; unclear D gene. The germline V gene encodes CDR1 LNHDA and CDR2 SQIVND (reference sequence). Trimming took 10 bases from V and 3 from J, leaving 19 bases between them. CDR3 length: 15 residues. CDR3 amino acids: CATSGEGPSNQPQHF. CDR3 nucleotides: TGTGCCACGTCCGGGGAGGGCCCTTCCAATCAGCCCCAGCATTTT. The whole variable domain, filled in from reference TRBV19 and TRBJ1-5, reads DGGITQSPKYLFRKEGQNVTLSCEQNLNHDAMYWYRQDPGQGLRLIYYSQIVNDFQKGDIAEGYSVSREKKESFPLTVTSAQKNPTAFYLCATSGEGPSNQPQHFGDGTRLSIL.

The chain links TRBV6-5 to TRBJ2-4, with 8 nucleotides matching TRBD2. CDR3 length: 16 amino acids. Germline V gives CDR1 MNHEY, CDR2 SVGAGI. With 2 bases clipped from V and 6 bases from J, the junction kept 9 bases outside the gene matches. The CDR3 bases are TGTGCCAGCAGTTACCTAGGCCGGGGGGGCCCAAACATTCAGTACTTC. Its translation: CASSYLGRGGPNIQYF.

This clone was detected only a few times. The identical CDR3 is also encoded by other nucleotide sequences in the sample. The chain has TRBV19 and TRBJ1-5; 7 nucleotides agree with TRBD1. The germline gives CDR1 LNHDA, CDR2 SQIVND (reference sequence). The CDR3 length is 13 residues. The J segment lost 7 bases and the V segment lost 2 bases, leaving 2 bases of the junction unmatched. The CDR3 loop is CASSITGDQPQHF. The CDR3 region has the DNA TGTGCCAGTAGTATAACAGGGGACCAGCCCCAGCATTTT. Full variable domain (remainder filled in from reference TRBV19 and TRBJ1-5): DGGITQSPKYLFRKEGQNVTLSCEQNLNHDAMYWYRQDPGQGLRLIYYSQIVNDFQKGDIAEGYSVSREKKESFPLTVTSAQKNPTAFYLCASSITGDQPQHFGDGTRLSIL.

V is TRBV19 and J is TRBJ1-5, with 8 bases fitting TRBD1. Germline V gene lookup returns CDR1 LNHDA and CDR2 SQIVND (reference sequence). The junction had 5 bases not matched to a gene; V was cut back by 4 bases and J by 6 bases. This CDR3 spans 14 amino acids. This CDR3 reads CASSTRDRRQPQHF. DNA of the CDR3: TGTGCCAGTAGTACTCGGGACAGGCGTCAGCCCCAGCATTTT.

V is TRBV4-3 and J is TRBJ1-4; the D is unclear. Germline assignment: CDR1 LGHNA and CDR2 YSLEER. Trimming removed 4 bases from V and 5 bases from J, with 11 bases in between. This CDR3 comprises 14 residues. Here the CDR3 reads CASSLSGGNEKLFF. The CDR3 DNA reads as TGCGCCAGCAGCCTAAGCGGAGGGAATGAAAAACTGTTTTTT.

The chain recombines TRBV10-3 with TRBJ2-2, with D unclear. The CDR3 is made up of 13 amino acids. The V gene lost 6 bases and the J gene lost 7 bases, with 12 bases spanning the gap. Per the germline V gene, CDR1 is ENHRY and CDR2 is SYGVKD. CDR3 amino acids: CAIRASVGGELFF. The CDR3, as DNA: TGTGCCATCAGGGCTTCCGTCGGCGGGGAGCTGTTTTTT.

This clone was detected only once. The chain has TRBV5-5 and TRBJ2-7, with 10 bases matching TRBD1. Germline V lookup: CDR1 SGHKS, CDR2 YYEKEE (reference sequence). V was clipped by 0 bases and J by 3 bases; unmatched bases: 6. This CDR3 spans 16 amino acids. Here the CDR3 reads CASSLDWTGGIYEQYF. CDR3 coding DNA: TGTGCCAGCAGCTTGGATTGGACAGGGGGGATCTACGAGCAGTACTTC. The complete variable domain, with remaining parts taken from reference TRBV5-5 and TRBJ2-7, reads DAGVTQSPTHLIKTRGQQVTLRCSPISGHKSVSWYQQVLGQGPQFIFQYYEKEERGRGNFPDRFSARQFPNYSSELNVNALLLGDSALYLCASSLDWTGGIYEQYFGPGTRLTVT.

The rearrangement uses TRBV18 and TRBJ1-5; D remains ambiguous. This CDR3 has 15 amino acids. Deletions cut 1 base from V and 4 bases from J, with 11 bases between. The germline V gene encodes CDR1 KGHSH and CDR2 LQKENI. For the CDR3, the DNA is TGTGCCAGCTCACCACAAAACGGGGATAATCAGCCCCAGCATTTT. Translating gives CASSPQNGDNQPQHF.

This clone was detected only once. This sample also contains other DNA sequences that code for the same CDR3. The gene calls are TRBV6-5 and TRBJ2-3; the D is unclear. V was cut by 6 bases and J by 0 bases, with 7 bases left in between. The CDR3 is 13 residues long. Germline CDR1 and CDR2: MNHEY and SVGAGI. The CDR3 is CASSPLSTDTQYF. The DNA for the CDR3 is TGTGCCAGCAGCCCCCTGAGCACAGATACGCAGTATTTT.

This sequence joins TRBV2 and TRBJ2-1; 11 bases line up with TRBD2. The CDR3 extends over 17 amino acids. CDR1 SNHLY and CDR2 FYNNEI come from the germline V gene. J was trimmed by 5 bases and V by 4 bases; bases with no gene match: 10. The CDR3 protein is CASSGGSGTSGHNEQFF. The CDR3 DNA sequence: TGTGCCAGCAGTGGGGGGAGCGGGACTAGCGGCCACAATGAGCAGTTCTTC.

The chain carries TRBV30 and TRBJ1-6, with D uncertain. The V end was cut by 2 bases, the J end by 8 bases, with 13 bases between. Germline V gives CDR1 GTSNPN, CDR2 SVGIG (reference sequence). This CDR3 comprises 14 residues. The CDR3 DNA is TGTGCCTGGAGTCGACTGACGATGGATTCACCCCTCCACTTT. Translating it yields CAWSRLTMDSPLHF. Together with reference TRBV30 and TRBJ1-6, the CDR3 gives the full variable domain: SQTIHQWPATLVQPVGSPLSLECTVEGTSNPNLYWYRQAAGRGLQLLFYSVGIGQISSEVPQNLSASRPQDRQFILSSKKLLLSDSGFYLCAWSRLTMDSPLHFGNGTRLTVT.

With regard to this clone: With only one base between it and a far larger clone, this is likely a read error. Other nucleotide sequences from this sample produce the same CDR3. The chain uses TRBV7-2 and TRBJ2-6; TRBD1 or TRBD2 may be the D gene (5 bases each). The CDR3 consists of 15 residues. Germline V CDR1 and CDR2: SGHTA, FQGNSA. The CDR3 is CASSLAGVGANVLTF. The CDR3 DNA reads as TGTGCCAGCAGCTTAGCAGGGGTCGGGGCCAACGTTCTGACTTTC.